Below, 21 T cell receptor beta chains from the same sample are listed, as sequenced in a study of prognosis after radiotherapy for stage I lung cancer. Amplification of the TCR beta CDR3 (from genomic DNA) was done by two-round multiplex PCR. First-round PCR employed TRBV- and TRBJ-specific primers for each gene. In TCRdb, the multiplex PCR reads were re-called with MiXCR into one record per CDR3 protein. The profile shows around 27,000 distinct CDR3 sequences, around 30% of them singletons. The sample here was PBMCs, taken before or after stereotactic body radiation therapy (not recorded which). Receptor source: a donor aged 50 or older with non-small cell lung cancer.

This clonotype was recorded only once. This likely traces to a read error, being one base from a far larger clone. The rearrangement joins TRBV6-4 to TRBJ1-5, with D uncertain. The CDR3 length is 15 residues. Germline V gives CDR1 MRHNA, CDR2 SNTAGT. Trimming shortened V by 3 bases and J by 3 bases, and 12 bases separated the two germline ends. Here the CDR3 DNA reads TGTGCCAGCAGTGAAGTGGGAGCGTACAATCAGCCCCAGCATTTT. Translated, it gives CASSEVGAYNQPQHF.

The sample holds many counts of this clonotype. The chain recombines TRBV10-3 with TRBJ2-7; 8 nucleotides align to TRBD1. The V and J ends lost 7 bases and 5 bases, in that order; junction bases with no gene match: 10. CDR1 is ENHRY and CDR2 is SYGVKD in the germline V gene. The CDR3 contains 14 residues. The CDR3 region has the DNA TGTGCCATCAAGGGAGACAGGGGTCGCGACGAGCAGTACTTC. Its protein product is CAIKGDRGRDEQYF.

This clonotype was recorded at least ten times. The J gene is TRBJ1-2, the V gene TRBV2; 7 positions match TRBD1. Germline V gene sequence: CDR1 SNHLY, CDR2 FYNNEI. With 1 base clipped from V and 4 bases from J, the junction kept 6 bases outside the gene matches. The CDR3 is 15 amino acids. The CDR3 loop reads CASSEGEGQIYGYTF. The DNA for the CDR3 is TGTGCCAGCAGTGAAGGAGAGGGACAGATCTATGGCTACACCTTC.

The chain combines TRBV28 with TRBJ1-6; D unresolved. Between the trimmed V and J ends, which lost 8 bases and 9 bases, there was a span of 23 bases. CDR1 and CDR2 from the germline V gene are MDHEN and SYDVKM. There are 16 residues in the CDR3. The CDR3 loop is CASFTHGYGKGSPLHF. The CDR3 DNA reads TGTGCCAGCTTCACACACGGGTACGGGAAAGGTTCACCCCTCCACTTT. Complete variable domain (other parts from reference TRBV28 and TRBJ1-6): DVKVTQSSRYLVKRTGEKVFLECVQDMDHENMFWYRQDPGLGLRLIYFSYDVKMKEKGDIPEGYSVSREKKERFSLILESASTNQTSMYLCASFTHGYGKGSPLHFGNGTRLTVT.

V usage is TRBV7-6 and J usage is TRBJ1-3, with D tentatively TRBD1 (6 bases). Germline-derived CDR1 and CDR2 are SGHVS and FNYEAQ. V was pared by 5 bases and J by 0 bases, with 11 bases between. This CDR3 has 15 amino acids. This CDR3 reads CASSPGQISGNTIYF. CDR3 nucleotide sequence: TGTGCCAGCAGCCCTGGACAGATCTCTGGAAACACCATATATTTT.

With respect to this clonotype: A much larger clonotype is one base distant, so this may be a read error. The chain recombines TRBV11-1 with TRBJ2-5; tentatively, D is TRBD1 (6 bases). V was shortened by 1 base and J by 4 bases, with 19 bases between the two germline ends. There are 17 residues in the CDR3. CDR1 is SGHAT and CDR2 is FQDESV in the germline V gene (reference sequence). The CDR3 DNA sequence: TGTGCCAGCAGCTTAGAGAGGGCCACGATAGGGGGAGAGACCCAGTACTTC. Residues: CASSLERATIGGETQYF.

The sample holds many counts of this clonotype. The V and J genes are TRBV19 and TRBJ2-2; D remains ambiguous. Trimming stripped 7 bases from V and 5 bases from J, with 8 bases between. The CDR3 sequence is 12 residues long. Per germline, CDR1 LNHDA and CDR2 SQIVND (reference sequence). CDR3 DNA: TGTGCCAGTAAGCAGAGGACCGGGGAGCTGTTTTTT. It is translated as CASKQRTGELFF.

There are many counts of this clonotype. V gene TRBV29-1 combines with J gene TRBJ2-7; TRBD1 aligns across 9 bases. V shed 5 bases, J shed 4 bases, and the junction held 6 bases outside the gene matches. Per the germline V gene, CDR1 is SQVTM and CDR2 is ANQGSEA. This CDR3 region has 13 residues. CDR3: CSVRGTGLYEQYF. CDR3 DNA sequence: TGCAGCGTTCGAGGGACAGGGTTGTACGAGCAGTACTTC.

This clonotype was detected many times. V and J are TRBV28 and TRBJ1-2, with TRBD1 matching over 7 bases. CDR3 length equals 15 residues. V lost 2 bases to trimming and J lost 6 bases; unmatched junction nucleotides: 9. Germline V gives CDR1 MDHEN, CDR2 SYDVKM. CDR3 sequence reads: CASSLDPGTVNGYTF. CDR3 DNA sequence: TGTGCCAGCAGTTTAGACCCCGGGACAGTAAATGGCTACACCTTC.

Many counts were recorded for this clonotype. This sequence joins TRBV9 and TRBJ2-2; 9 bases align to TRBD2. The CDR3 loop spans 16 amino acids. The germline V gene has CDR1 SGDLS and CDR2 YYNGEE. The V gene end was trimmed by 2 bases and the J gene end by 3 bases; junction bases not matched to a gene: 5. CDR3 nucleotide sequence: TGTGCCAGCAGCGTTTTAGCGGGAGTGGACACCGGGGAGCTGTTTTTT. This translates into CASSVLAGVDTGELFF.

Ten or more counts support this clonotype. The genes are TRBV5-4 and TRBJ2-7; 7 bases agree with TRBD2. Per germline, CDR1 SGHNT and CDR2 YYREEE (reference sequence). This CDR3 spans 15 amino acids. With V trimmed by 4 bases and J by 3 bases, 10 bases remained unmatched. CDR3 sequence: CASSQIGGSNYEQYF. In DNA form, the CDR3 reads TGTGCCAGCAGCCAGATCGGCGGGAGCAACTACGAGCAGTACTTC.

Concerning this clonotype: A read error may explain this, as a much larger clone is one base away. This chain uses TRBV6-9 with TRBJ2-5; D is perhaps TRBD2 (5 bases). Germline V gene data show CDR1 as MNHGY and CDR2 as SVAAGI. The CDR3 totals 16 residues. Here the CDR3 reads CARSFPGNRGGETQYF. CDR3 sequence (DNA): TGTGCCAGGAGTTTTCCCGGGAATCGGGGTGGGGAGACCCAGTACTTC.

Ten or more counts support this clonotype. CDR3 amino acids: CASRGQGAYTDTQYF. As DNA, the CDR3 is TGTGCCAGCAGGGGACAGGGGGCTTACACAGATACGCAGTATTTT. The chain carries TRBV2 and TRBJ2-3; 12 nucleotides agree with TRBD1. CDR3 length: 15 amino acids. J lost 2 bases, V lost 6 bases, and 3 bases had no gene match. Germline CDR1 is SNHLY and CDR2 is FYNNEI.

This clonotype was detected many times. The chain recombines TRBV7-9 with TRBJ1-2, with D possibly matching TRBD1 (5 bases). The CDR3 is 15 amino acids. Germline assignment: CDR1 SEHNR and CDR2 FQNEAQ (reference sequence). Trimming cost V 0 bases and J 0 bases, with 8 bases left between them. The CDR3 spells CASSLAGGTNYGYTF. CDR3 coding DNA: TGTGCCAGCAGCTTAGCGGGGGGGACTAACTATGGCTACACCTTC.

This clonotype was recorded many times. This chain connects TRBV5-4 to TRBJ1-1, with D perhaps matching TRBD1 (5 bases). V lost 3 bases to trimming and J lost 1 base, with 10 bases between them. Germline loops: CDR1 SGHNT, CDR2 YYREEE (reference sequence). CDR3 size: 14 residues. CDR3 loop: CASSWDTGNTEAFF. In DNA form, the CDR3 reads TGTGCCAGCAGCTGGGATACAGGGAACACTGAAGCTTTCTTT. The entire variable domain, with the rest obtained from reference TRBV5-4 and TRBJ1-1, is as follows: ETGVTQSPTHLIKTRGQQVTLRCSSQSGHNTVSWYQQALGQGPQFIFQYYREEENGRGNFPPRFSGLQFPNYSSELNVNALELDDSALYLCASSWDTGNTEAFFGQGTRLTVV.

This clonotype is medium-sized. V and J are TRBV6-5 and TRBJ1-6, with TRBD1 matching over 9 bases. CDR3 length equals 16 residues. V lost 5 bases, J lost 8 bases, and 10 bases stayed unmatched. The germline gives CDR1 MNHEY, CDR2 SVGAGI. The CDR3 is CASSNTRGDRDSPLHF. CDR3 DNA: TGTGCCAGCAGTAATACTCGTGGGGACAGGGATTCACCCCTCCACTTT.

By share, this clonotype counts as medium-sized. The junction departs from the called germline gene at one end, perhaps through a read error. The chain carries TRBV24-1 and TRBJ2-3; D gene ambiguous. Germline CDR1 KGHDR, CDR2 SFDVKD. The CDR3 sequence is 14 residues long. The CDR3 DNA sequence: TGTGCCACGAGTGGAAGGGTTAGCACAGATACGCAGTATTTT. Its protein product is CATSGRVSTDTQYF.

Many counts were recorded for this clonotype. The genes are TRBV12-3 or TRBV12-4 and TRBJ2-5; 9 positions agree with TRBD1. CDR3 length equals 14 residues. The junction had 6 bases not matched to a gene; V was cut back by 6 bases and J by 4 bases. The DNA for the CDR3 is TGTGCCAGCAGGGGGACAGGGATGGGAGAGACCCAGTACTTC. It codes for CASRGTGMGETQYF.

This clonotype was detected ten times or more. The gene calls are TRBV11-2 and TRBJ2-5; 16 bases match TRBD2. CDR1 and CDR2 (germline): SGHAT, FQNNGV. The CDR3 spans 17 residues. Trimming removed 5 bases from V and 5 bases from J; junction bases left unmatched: 8. The CDR3 DNA is TGTGCCAGCAGCAGCTCCGGGACTAGCGGGAGGGCGGAGACCCAGTACTTC. Amino acids: CASSSSGTSGRAETQYF. The variable domain in full, completed from reference TRBV11-2 and TRBJ2-5, reads EAGVAQSPRYKIIEKRQSVAFWCNPISGHATLYWYQQILGQGPKLLIQFQNNGVVDDSQLPKDRFSAERLKGVDSTLKIQPAKLEDSAVYLCASSSSGTSGRAETQYFGPGTRLLVL.

This clonotype has just one count. CDR3 nucleotide sequence: TGTGCCAGCAGGAACGTAGCCTACGAGCAGTACTTC. Translation: CASRNVAYEQYF. The chain has TRBV2 and TRBJ2-7; D is unclear. The length of the CDR3 is 12 residues. V was shortened by 6 bases and J by 2 bases, with 8 bases between the two germline ends. Germline V lookup: CDR1 SNHLY, CDR2 FYNNEI.

V is TRBV18 and J is TRBJ1-1, with 9 nucleotides matching TRBD1. Per the germline V gene, CDR1 is KGHSH and CDR2 is LQKENI. With 3 bases clipped from V and 2 bases from J, the junction kept 1 base outside the gene matches. CDR3 length equals 14 residues. The CDR3 DNA is TGTGCCAGCTCACCGGACAGGGGAAACACTGAAGCTTTCTTT. It specifies CASSPDRGNTEAFF. The full variable domain, completed using reference TRBV18 and TRBJ1-1, is NAGVMQNPRHLVRRRGQEARLRCSPMKGHSHVYWYRQLPEEGLKFMVYLQKENIIDESGMPKERFSAEFPKEGPSILRIQQVVRGDSAAYFCASSPDRGNTEAFFGQGTRLTVV.